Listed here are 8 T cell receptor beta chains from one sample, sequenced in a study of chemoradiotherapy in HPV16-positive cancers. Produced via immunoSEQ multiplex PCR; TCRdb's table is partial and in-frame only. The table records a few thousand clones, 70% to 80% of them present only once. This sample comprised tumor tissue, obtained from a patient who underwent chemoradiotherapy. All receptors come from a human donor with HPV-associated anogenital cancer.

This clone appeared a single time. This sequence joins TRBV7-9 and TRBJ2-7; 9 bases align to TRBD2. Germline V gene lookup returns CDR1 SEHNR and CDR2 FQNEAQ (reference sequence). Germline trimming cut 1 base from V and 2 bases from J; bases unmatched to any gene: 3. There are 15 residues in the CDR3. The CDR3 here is CASSLGTSVTYEQYF. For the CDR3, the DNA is TGTGCCAGCAGCTTAGGGACTAGCGTAACCTACGAGCAGTACTTC.

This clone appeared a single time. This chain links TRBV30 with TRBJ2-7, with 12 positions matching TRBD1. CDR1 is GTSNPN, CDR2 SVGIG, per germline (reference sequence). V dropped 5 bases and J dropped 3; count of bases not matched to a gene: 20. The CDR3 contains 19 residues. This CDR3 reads CAWDENRDRGRNWIYEQYF. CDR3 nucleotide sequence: TGTGCCTGGGATGAAAACCGGGACAGGGGGCGTAACTGGATCTACGAGCAGTACTTC.

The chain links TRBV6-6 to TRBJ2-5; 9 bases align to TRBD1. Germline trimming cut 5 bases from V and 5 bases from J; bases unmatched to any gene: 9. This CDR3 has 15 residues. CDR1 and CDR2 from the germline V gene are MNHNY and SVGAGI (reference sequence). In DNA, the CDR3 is TGTGCCAGCAGTCTAAACAGGGGGCGAGGGGAGACCCAGTACTTC. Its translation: CASSLNRGRGETQYF.

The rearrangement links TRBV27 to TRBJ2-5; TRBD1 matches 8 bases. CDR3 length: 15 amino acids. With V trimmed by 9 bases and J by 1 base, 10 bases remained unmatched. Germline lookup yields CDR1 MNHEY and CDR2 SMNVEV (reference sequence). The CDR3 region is CARLYPGTGQETQYF. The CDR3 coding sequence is TGTGCCAGGCTGTATCCCGGGACAGGCCAAGAGACCCAGTACTTC.

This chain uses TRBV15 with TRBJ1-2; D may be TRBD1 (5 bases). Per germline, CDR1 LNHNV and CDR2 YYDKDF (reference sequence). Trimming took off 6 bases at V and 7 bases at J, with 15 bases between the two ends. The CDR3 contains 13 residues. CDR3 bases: TGTGCCACCAGTAGAAACAGGCATGGTGGCTACACCTTC. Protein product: CATSRNRHGGYTF.

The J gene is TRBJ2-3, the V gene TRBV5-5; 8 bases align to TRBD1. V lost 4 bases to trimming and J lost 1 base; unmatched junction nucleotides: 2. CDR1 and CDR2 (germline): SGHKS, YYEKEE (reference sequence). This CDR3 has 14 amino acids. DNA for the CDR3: TGTGCCAGCAGCCCGACAGGGGGCACAGATACGCAGTATTTT. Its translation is CASSPTGGTDTQYF.

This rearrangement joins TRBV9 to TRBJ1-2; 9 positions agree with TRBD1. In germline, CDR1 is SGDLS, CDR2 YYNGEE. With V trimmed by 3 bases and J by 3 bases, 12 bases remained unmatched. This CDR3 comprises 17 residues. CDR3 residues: CASSEGDRVGVDYGYTF. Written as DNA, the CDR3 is TGTGCCAGCAGCGAGGGGGACAGGGTGGGGGTTGACTATGGCTACACCTTC.

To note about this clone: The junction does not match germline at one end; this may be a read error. CDR3 in amino acids: CASSLTRTSGRSNTGELFF. The CDR3 region has the DNA TGTGCTAGCAGCTTAACCCGGACTAGCGGGAGAAGTAACACCGGGGAGCTGTTTTTT. The rearrangement uses TRBV7-7 and TRBJ2-2; 13 bases match TRBD2. The CDR3 totals 19 residues. Looked up from germline, CDR1 is SSHAT and CDR2 is FNYEAQ (reference sequence).